One sample yielded the 16 T cell receptor beta chains listed below, sequenced in a study of blood T cell repertoires in COVID-19. Assay: immunoSEQ multiplex PCR; the TCRdb copy retains only in-frame clones and omits some. The table lists tens of thousands of clones, around 75% of them singletons. The material sequenced was peripheral blood. The receptors here all came from a human donor in a cohort sampled during active COVID-19.

V is TRBV10-1 and J is TRBJ2-1, with 9 positions matching TRBD2. Germline V gene lookup returns CDR1 WNHNN and CDR2 SYGVQD (reference sequence). The CDR3 is 15 residues long. Germline trimming cut 3 bases from V and 8 bases from J; bases unmatched to any gene: 8. The DNA of the CDR3 is TGCGCCAGCAGTGACCAGGGGGTAGCGGGAGATGAGCAGTTCTTC. Protein: CASSDQGVAGDEQFF.

As for this clone: One end of the junction fails to match germline, which may point to a read error. The chain recombines TRBV18 with TRBJ2-1; D not certain. Germline V gene lookup returns CDR1 KGHSH and CDR2 LQKENI. CDR3 size: 12 residues. The CDR3 bases are TGTGCCAGCTCACCAAGAACTGAGCTGTCGGTCTTC. Protein: CASSPRTELSVF.

The chain joins TRBV5-4 to TRBJ2-5, with 9 bases aligning to TRBD2. This CDR3 has 15 amino acids. Germline CDR1 is SGHNT and CDR2 is YYREEE (reference sequence). Unmatched junction bases numbered 8, after V lost 6 bases and J lost 2 bases. CDR3 in DNA: TGTGCCAGCACCAAAGCGGGGGGAGGGCAAGAGACCCAGTACTTC. This translates into CASTKAGGGQETQYF. The whole variable domain, remainder taken from reference TRBV5-4 and TRBJ2-5, is ETGVTQSPTHLIKTRGQQVTLRCSSQSGHNTVSWYQQALGQGPQFIFQYYREEENGRGNFPPRFSGLQFPNYSSELNVNALELDDSALYLCASTKAGGGQETQYFGPGTRLLVL.

The rearrangement uses TRBV5-8 and TRBJ2-1, with TRBD2 identical over 15 bases. CDR1 and CDR2 (germline): SGHTS, YDEGEE. This CDR3 is built from 15 residues. Trimming took 4 bases from V and 9 from J; bases not matched to a gene: 5. CDR3 coding DNA: TGTGCCAGCAGCCGCGGACTAGCGGGAGGGAGTGAGCAGTTCTTC. Protein product: CASSRGLAGGSEQFF. The full variable domain, its missing parts supplied by reference TRBV5-8 and TRBJ2-1, is EAGVTQSPTHLIKTRGQQATLRCSPISGHTSVYWYQQALGLGLQFLLWYDEGEERNRGNFPPRFSGRQFPNYSSELNVNALELEDSALYLCASSRGLAGGSEQFFGPGTRLTVL.

The V gene is TRBV27, the J gene TRBJ1-1; D ambiguous. Between the trimmed V and J ends, which lost 3 bases and 7 bases, there was a span of 9 bases. The CDR3 consists of 12 residues. Germline V gene sequence: CDR1 MNHEY, CDR2 SMNVEV (reference sequence). The CDR3 DNA follows: TGTGCCAGCAGTTTGAGGGTTGGTGAAGCTTTCTTT. Protein product: CASSLRVGEAFF.

This clone has more than one count but fewer than ten. The CDR3 bases are TGTGCCAGCTCATCACGGACAGGGGAAAGTTACGAGCAGTACTTC. Protein: CASSSRTGESYEQYF. The chain uses TRBV18 and TRBJ2-7; TRBD1 matches at 9 bases. This CDR3 region has 15 residues. V dropped 5 bases and J dropped 4; count of bases not matched to a gene: 9. The V gene's germline CDR1 is KGHSH and CDR2 LQKENI.

V gene TRBV3-1 (or the pseudogene TRBV3-2) combines with J gene TRBJ2-3; 8 bases map to TRBD2. J gave up 5 bases and V 0 bases, and 4 bases lay outside the gene matches. The CDR3 extends over 15 amino acids. Germline CDR1 reads LGHDT; CDR2 reads YNNKEL (reference sequence). CDR3 in amino acids: CASSQDGGGRDTQYF. The CDR3 DNA follows: TGTGCCAGCAGCCAAGACGGGGGGGGAAGAGATACGCAGTATTTT.

The chain is built from TRBV5-1 and TRBJ2-4; 8 bases align to TRBD1. The V and J ends lost 4 bases and 0 bases, in that order; junction bases with no gene match: 9. Germline CDR1 reads SGHRS; CDR2 reads YFSETQ. There are 17 residues in the CDR3. For the CDR3, the DNA is TGCGCCAGCAGCCTAAAAGACAGGGGAATAGCCAAAAACATTCAGTACTTC. Translation: CASSLKDRGIAKNIQYF.

This clone was recorded a few times. This chain connects TRBV28 to TRBJ1-2; 7 bases map to TRBD1. The CDR3 is 13 residues long. From germline, CDR1 is MDHEN and CDR2 SYDVKM. The V gene end was trimmed by 3 bases and the J gene end by 5 bases; junction bases not matched to a gene: 3. CDR3 amino acids: CASSLGTVYGYTF. CDR3 DNA sequence: TGTGCCAGCAGTTTGGGGACAGTATATGGCTACACCTTC.

This sequence joins TRBV9 and TRBJ2-1; 8 nucleotides match TRBD2. Germline V gene sequence: CDR1 SGDLS, CDR2 YYNGEE. CDR3 length: 15 amino acids. After removal of 0 bases from V and 6 bases from J, the junction contained 5 bases not matched to a gene. The CDR3 DNA sequence: TGTGCCAGCAGCGTAGAACTCAGCGGGGGCAATGAGCAGTTCTTC. Translation gives CASSVELSGGNEQFF.

The CDR3 reads CATSSHGLAGSPSTDTQYF. The DNA for the CDR3 is TGTGCCACCAGCAGCCATGGACTAGCGGGGTCGCCTAGCACAGATACGCAGTATTTT. The chain recombines TRBV15 with TRBJ2-3, with TRBD2 matching over 12 bases. The V and J ends lost 3 bases and 0 bases, in that order; junction bases with no gene match: 10. The CDR3 has 19 amino acids. Germline values: CDR1 LNHNV, CDR2 YYDKDF (reference sequence).

The chain recombines TRBV5-4 with TRBJ1-4, with a possible D match to TRBD1 (5 bases). CDR3 length: 15 amino acids. Germline V gene data show CDR1 as SGHNT and CDR2 as YYREEE (reference sequence). The V and J ends lost 1 base and 5 bases respectively, with 12 bases between them. CDR3 sequence: CASSLNGRVNEKLFF. The DNA for the CDR3 is TGTGCCAGCAGCTTGAACGGCAGGGTAAATGAAAAACTGTTTTTT.

The CDR3 coding sequence is TGTGCCAGCAGCTTATCGGCGGGGGGGCCTTCGTGGGAGACCCAGTACTTC. The encoded protein is CASSLSAGGPSWETQYF. The chain employs TRBV7-8 and TRBJ2-5; 9 nucleotides line up with TRBD2. Germline V gene data show CDR1 as SGHVS and CDR2 as FQNEAQ. The CDR3 runs 17 residues. J was trimmed by 5 bases and V by 2 bases; bases with no gene match: 12.

This clone has only a few counts. The chain couples TRBV7-3 to TRBJ2-3; D possibly corresponds to TRBD2 (6 bases). The CDR3 totals 13 residues. Germline lookup yields CDR1 SGHTA and CDR2 FQGTGA. V was trimmed by 10 bases and J by 5 bases, leaving 16 bases between them. Here the CDR3 reads CATAAGPEDTQYF. The CDR3 nucleotides are TGTGCCACCGCGGCGGGACCAGAAGATACGCAGTATTTT.

V usage is TRBV3-1 (or the pseudogene TRBV3-2) and J usage is TRBJ1-3; no clear D gene. The ends were cut back, 1 base at V and 3 bases at J, with 10 bases in the middle. Looked up from germline, CDR1 is LGHDT and CDR2 is YNNKEL (reference sequence). This CDR3 comprises 15 residues. The CDR3 DNA follows: TGTGCCAGCAGCCAAGGGGTGCGGGGTGGAAACACCATATATTTT. Amino acid sequence: CASSQGVRGGNTIYF.

This chain connects TRBV3-1 (or the pseudogene TRBV3-2) to TRBJ2-3, with 8 bases lining up with TRBD1. CDR1 is LGHDT and CDR2 is YNNKEL in the germline V gene (reference sequence). This CDR3 comprises 15 residues. Trimming took 5 bases from V and 3 from J; bases not matched to a gene: 7. The CDR3 DNA reads as TGTGCCAGCAGCTCGACAGGGGTGGAAACAGATACGCAGTATTTT. Translating it yields CASSSTGVETDTQYF.